This TCR beta chain was observed in a study of blood T cell repertoires in COVID-19. Whole-study context: The samples span acute and convalescent COVID-19 from the United States, Italy and Spain.

Patients at the Seattle site were enrolled during active infection and followed longitudinally. In the source study's methods: Reference gene primer amplification in the assay estimated nucleated cell counts. Sequenced by immunoSEQ multiplex PCR; TCRdb stores in-frame clones only, minus some. The V and J calls and clone size come from that table; D and trimming were worked out from the DNA. The table shows under 350,000 clones, with 75% to 95% occurring only once. CDR1 is SQVTM, CDR2 ANQGSEA, per germline. CDR3 length: 13 amino acids. The V gene end was trimmed by 4 bases and the J gene end by 2 bases; junction bases not matched to a gene: 1.

Sequencing was performed on peripheral blood. This clonotype was sampled from a woman aged 25 to 39 with COVID-19, enrolled during active disease. The gene calls are TRBV29-1 and TRBJ2-3; 9 bases fit TRBD1. The CDR3 here is CSVGTGVTDTQYF. The CDR3 coding sequence is TGCAGCGTTGGGACAGGGGTCACAGATACGCAGTATTTT.